This T cell receptor (beta chain) emerged from a study of CD8+CD57+ T cells in acquired aplastic anemia. Comment on this clonotype: No antigen is known for it.

Whole-study findings and limits: Patients and controls shared nearly 30 CD8+ CDR3 sequences, which appeared highly expressed in patients and within their immunodominant clones.

The sequenced patients had an expansion of CD8+CD57+ cells seen by flow cytometry. The enrolled patients all had severe acquired aplastic anemia. Blood was sampled before the patients had received any therapy. With V trimmed by 5 bases and J by 4 bases, 10 bases remained unmatched. Per germline, CDR1 LNHNV and CDR2 YYDKDF (reference sequence). The CDR3 length is 15 residues. The use of genomic DNA as template underpinned the TCR beta VDJ and CDR3 profiling. TCRdb used MiXCR to reprocess the reads, holding one entry per CDR3 protein. The sample contains roughly 200,000 distinct CDR3 sequences, 63% of which appear only once.

The receptor's source is a human donor with aplastic anemia. The chain recombines TRBV15 with TRBJ1-2; 7 nucleotides match TRBD1. The sequencing sample was made of sorted CD4+, CD8+, or CD8+CD57+ T cells (not recorded which) from PBMCs. The CDR3, as DNA: TGTGCCACCAGCTCCTTACAGGGGCTTAGCTATGGCTACACCTTC. Amino acids: CATSSLQGLSYGYTF.